The next 21 T cell receptor beta chains were all read from a single sample in a study of control samples from healthy donors and cancer patients. Some clones are missing from TCRdb's copy, which holds only in-frame ones; the method was immunoSEQ multiplex PCR. The table shows about 130,000 clones, with 80% to 95% occurring only once. Sequencing input: blood. Receptors originate from a man in his late teens or twenties in good health.

The CDR3 reads CASSLSVGSPLHF. Written as DNA, the CDR3 is TGTGCCAGCAGCTTATCGGTTGGATCACCCCTCCACTTT. The gene calls are TRBV7-9 and TRBJ1-6; D gene unclear. CDR1 and CDR2 (germline): SEHNR, FQNEAQ (reference sequence). Trimming took off 2 bases at V and 10 bases at J, with 9 bases between the two ends. The CDR3 totals 13 residues.

This chain joins TRBV4-1 and TRBJ2-3; tentative D call: TRBD1 (5 bases). V was clipped by 1 base and J by 3 bases, with 14 bases between them. Germline-derived CDR1 and CDR2 are MGHRA and YSYEKL. The CDR3 has 16 amino acids. The CDR3 protein is CASSQASAGRTDTQYF. The CDR3 region has the DNA TGCGCCAGCAGCCAAGCTTCCGCAGGGCGAACAGATACGCAGTATTTT.

Comment on this clone: The same CDR3 also results from other DNA sequences found in this sample. This chain links TRBV12-3 or TRBV12-4 with TRBJ2-5; a weak D match, TRBD1 (6 bases). The CDR3 is 13 residues long. V was trimmed by 3 bases and J by 1 base, leaving 6 bases between them. This CDR3 reads CASSFRGQETQYF. The DNA of the CDR3 is TGTGCCAGCAGTTTCAGGGGCCAAGAGACCCAGTACTTC.

The chain is built from TRBV6-6 and TRBJ1-5; D gene uncertain. CDR3 length: 14 amino acids. V gave up 6 bases and J gave up 6 bases, with 15 bases separating them. Germline V gene lookup returns CDR1 MNHNY and CDR2 SVGAGI (reference sequence). Written as DNA, the CDR3 is TGTGCCAGCAGCAACGAGGTTGGGAGTCAGCCCCAGCATTTT. Translated, it gives CASSNEVGSQPQHF.

The V gene is TRBV7-3, the J gene TRBJ2-1; D is unresolved. Germline CDR1 and CDR2: SGHTA and FQGTGA. The CDR3 runs to 15 residues. V was trimmed by 5 bases and J by 6 bases, leaving 17 bases between them. CDR3 sequence: CASSPSPQPVNEQFF. CDR3 DNA sequence: TGTGCCAGCAGCCCGTCCCCTCAGCCGGTCAATGAGCAGTTCTTC.

The gene calls are TRBV6-5 and TRBJ2-7, with 12 bases that match TRBD2. This CDR3 is built from 16 residues. The germline CDR1 and CDR2 sequences are MNHEY and SVGAGI. Unmatched junction bases numbered 2, after V lost 0 bases and J lost 2 bases. CDR3 DNA sequence: TGTGCCAGCAGTTACTCGCCTAGCGGGGGGGCCTACGAGCAGTACTTC. Its translation: CASSYSPSGGAYEQYF.

The V call is TRBV19, the J call TRBJ2-2; tentative D call: TRBD2 (5 bases). This CDR3 contains 15 residues. Germline assignment: CDR1 LNHDA and CDR2 SQIVND (reference sequence). Trimming took 6 bases from V and 4 from J, leaving 15 bases between them. The CDR3 sequence is CASRPQLGSTGELFF. CDR3 in DNA: TGTGCCAGTAGGCCCCAATTGGGGAGCACCGGGGAGCTGTTTTTT.

CDR3 coding DNA: TGTGCCACCAGTGATTCAAAGGGGGCGGACACCGGGGAGCTGTTTTTT. Its translation: CATSDSKGADTGELFF. This sequence joins TRBV24-1 and TRBJ2-2; 7 bases agree with TRBD1. The CDR3 runs to 16 residues. Germline values: CDR1 KGHDR, CDR2 SFDVKD. Germline trimming cut 2 bases from V and 3 bases from J; bases unmatched to any gene: 5.

This chain connects TRBV6-6 to TRBJ2-3, with D unclear. This CDR3 region has 12 residues. Germline-derived CDR1 and CDR2 are MNHNY and SVGAGI (reference sequence). Trimming took off 5 bases at V and 6 bases at J, with 9 bases between the two ends. The CDR3 DNA reads as TGTGCCAGCAGTCAGCAAAGGGATACGCAGTATTTT. The encoded protein is CASSQQRDTQYF.

The count of this clone is one. The V gene is TRBV10-3, the J gene TRBJ2-7; either TRBD1 or TRBD2 may supply D (5 bases each). This CDR3 is 14 amino acids long. V lost 4 bases to trimming and J lost 2 bases, with 12 bases between them. The germline V gene encodes CDR1 ENHRY and CDR2 SYGVKD. The CDR3 DNA is TGTGCCATCAGTGTTGGGACGTTAACCTACGAGCAGTACTTC. It translates to CAISVGTLTYEQYF.

V is TRBV5-1 and J is TRBJ1-5; 7 nucleotides line up with TRBD1. The germline CDR1 and CDR2 sequences are SGHRS and YFSETQ. There are 14 residues in the CDR3. V shed 5 bases, J shed 7 bases, and the junction held 9 bases outside the gene matches. The CDR3 reads CASSPTTGDQPQHF. The CDR3 nucleotides read TGCGCCAGCAGTCCAACAACAGGGGACCAGCCCCAGCATTTT.

The V and J genes are TRBV5-1 and TRBJ1-3, with D unresolved. CDR1 is SGHRS and CDR2 is YFSETQ in the germline V gene. V was cut by 0 bases and J by 0 bases, with 13 bases left in between. The CDR3 runs to 17 residues. The CDR3 loop is CASSLEGSPSSGNTIYF. The DNA of the CDR3 is TGCGCCAGCAGCTTGGAGGGCAGCCCAAGCTCTGGAAACACCATATATTTT.

The chain joins TRBV19 to TRBJ1-4; no clear D gene. V dropped 6 bases and J dropped 0 bases, with 8 bases sitting between them. This CDR3 contains 14 residues. Germline CDR1 reads LNHDA; CDR2 reads SQIVND (reference sequence). In nucleotides, the CDR3 is TGTGCCAGTAGGGACTCCGCAACTAATGAAAAACTGTTTTTT. It specifies CASRDSATNEKLFF.

This chain connects TRBV4-2 to TRBJ1-1; TRBD1 aligns across 8 bases. Germline CDR1 reads LGHNA; CDR2 reads YNFKEQ. Unmatched junction bases numbered 5, after V lost 4 bases and J lost 4 bases. This CDR3 region has 14 residues. In DNA form, the CDR3 reads TGTGCCAGCAGCCCTACAGGGGGGTCCACTGAAGCTTTCTTT. It codes for CASSPTGGSTEAFF.

The CDR3 sequence is CASTADSPLHF. The CDR3 coding sequence is TGTGCCAGCACCGCTGATTCACCCCTCCACTTT. This chain links TRBV6-5 with TRBJ1-6; D ambiguous. Germline values: CDR1 MNHEY, CDR2 SVGAGI. This CDR3 has 11 residues. V shed 7 bases and J shed 8 bases, with 6 bases lying between them.

The V gene is TRBV19, the J gene TRBJ2-2; weak D call: TRBD2 (6 bases). With 11 bases removed from V and 11 bases from J, the gap between germline ends came to 15 bases. The CDR3 has 11 residues. Germline lookup yields CDR1 LNHDA and CDR2 SQIVND (reference sequence). The CDR3 loop is CAGNRECELFF. CDR3 coding DNA: TGTGCCGGAAACCGGGAGTGCGAGCTGTTTTTT.

The table lists this clone with a few counts. This chain connects TRBV12-3 or TRBV12-4 to TRBJ1-1, with no clear D. This CDR3 has 12 amino acids. Deletions cut 5 bases from V and 10 bases from J, with 14 bases between. CDR3 in DNA: TGTGCCAGCAGTCCCGACTCGGCGGGAGCTTTCTTT. It specifies CASSPDSAGAFF.

This rearrangement joins TRBV9 to TRBJ2-7, with 8 positions matching TRBD1. Germline loops: CDR1 SGDLS, CDR2 YYNGEE. V was clipped by 7 bases and J by 5 bases; unmatched bases: 11. This CDR3 has 14 residues. The CDR3 reads CASSRSRGLDEQYF. CDR3 nucleotide sequence: TGTGCCAGCTCCCGGAGCAGGGGGCTAGACGAGCAGTACTTC. The full variable domain, completed using reference TRBV9 and TRBJ2-7, is DSGVTQTPKHLITATGQRVTLRCSPRSGDLSVYWYQQSLDQGLQFLIQYYNGEERAKGNILERFSAQQFPDLHSELNLSSLELGDSALYFCASSRSRGLDEQYFGPGTRLTVT.

This chain connects TRBV29-1 to TRBJ2-7, with no clear D. V lost 4 bases to trimming and J lost 2 bases, with 6 bases between them. The CDR3 extends over 11 amino acids. Germline CDR1 reads SQVTM; CDR2 reads ANQGSEA. The CDR3 DNA sequence: TGCAGCGTTGCGGATACCTACGAGCAGTACTTC. The encoded protein is CSVADTYEQYF.

The rearrangement uses TRBV6-4 and TRBJ1-2; 9 bases agree with TRBD1. The CDR3 has 15 amino acids. CDR1 MRHNA and CDR2 SNTAGT come from the germline V gene. The junction had 6 bases not matched to a gene; V was cut back by 5 bases and J by 2 bases. The CDR3 reads CASSFEDRGNYGYTF. DNA for the CDR3: TGTGCCAGCAGTTTCGAGGACAGGGGAAACTATGGCTACACCTTC.

The rearrangement joins TRBV4-1 to TRBJ1-4; maybe TRBD1 (6 bases). The CDR3 is 18 residues long. The V end lost 2 bases, the J end lost 7 bases, and 23 bases lay between the germline ends. Germline lookup yields CDR1 MGHRA and CDR2 YSYEKL. Here the CDR3 DNA reads TGCGCCAGCAGCCAACCAACCTCCGCCAGGGAGGGGGGTGAAAAACTGTTTTTT. Its protein is CASSQPTSAREGGEKLFF.